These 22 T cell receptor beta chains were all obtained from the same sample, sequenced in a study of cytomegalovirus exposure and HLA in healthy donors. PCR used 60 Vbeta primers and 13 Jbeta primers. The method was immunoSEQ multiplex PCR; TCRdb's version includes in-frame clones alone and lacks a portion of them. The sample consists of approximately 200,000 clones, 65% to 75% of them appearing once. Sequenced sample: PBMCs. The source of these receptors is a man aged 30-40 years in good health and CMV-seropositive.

The CDR3 DNA sequence: TGTGCCTGGAGTGGGGGACTGGAAAATTCACCCCTCCACTTT. Translation: CAWSGGLENSPLHF. The rearrangement links TRBV30 to TRBJ1-6, with TRBD1 as a possible D gene (5 bases). The CDR3 consists of 14 residues. The germline V and J ends were trimmed by 1 base and 7 bases, with 11 bases remaining between them. Germline V CDR1 and CDR2: GTSNPN, SVGIG (reference sequence).

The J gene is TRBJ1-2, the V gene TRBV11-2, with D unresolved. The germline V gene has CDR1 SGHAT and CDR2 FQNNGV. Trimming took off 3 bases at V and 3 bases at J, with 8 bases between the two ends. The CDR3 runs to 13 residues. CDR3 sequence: CASSLEHHYGYTF. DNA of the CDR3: TGTGCCAGCAGCTTGGAGCATCACTATGGCTACACCTTC.

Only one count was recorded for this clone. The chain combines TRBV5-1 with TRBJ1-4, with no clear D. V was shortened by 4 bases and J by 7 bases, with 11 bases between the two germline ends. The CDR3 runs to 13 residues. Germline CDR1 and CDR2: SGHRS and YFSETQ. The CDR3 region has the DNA TGCGCCAGCAGCAACGGACTGGGTGAAAAACTGTTTTTT. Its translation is CASSNGLGEKLFF.

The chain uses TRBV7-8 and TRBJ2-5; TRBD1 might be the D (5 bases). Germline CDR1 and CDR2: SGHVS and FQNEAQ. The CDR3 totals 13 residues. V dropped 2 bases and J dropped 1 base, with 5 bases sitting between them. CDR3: CASSLRGQETQYF. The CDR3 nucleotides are TGTGCCAGCAGCTTAAGGGGCCAAGAGACCCAGTACTTC.

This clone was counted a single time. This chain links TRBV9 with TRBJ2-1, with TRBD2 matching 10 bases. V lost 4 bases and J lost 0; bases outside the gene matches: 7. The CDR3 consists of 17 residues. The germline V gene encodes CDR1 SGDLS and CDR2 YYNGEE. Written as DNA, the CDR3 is TGTGCCAGCAGCCCCGACCCTAGCGGGAGCTCCTACAATGAGCAGTTCTTC. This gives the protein CASSPDPSGSSYNEQFF.

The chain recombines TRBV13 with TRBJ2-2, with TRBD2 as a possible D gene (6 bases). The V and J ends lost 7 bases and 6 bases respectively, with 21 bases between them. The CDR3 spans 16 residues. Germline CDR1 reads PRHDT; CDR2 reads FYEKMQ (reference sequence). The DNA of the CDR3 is TGTGCCAGCATCCTCGGGAGAGGGTTAGATTCCGGGGAGCTGTTTTTT. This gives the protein CASILGRGLDSGELFF.

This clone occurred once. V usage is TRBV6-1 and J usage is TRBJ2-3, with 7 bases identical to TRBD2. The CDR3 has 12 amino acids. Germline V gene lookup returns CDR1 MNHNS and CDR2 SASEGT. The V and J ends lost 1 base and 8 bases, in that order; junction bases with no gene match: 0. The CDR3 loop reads CASSEGEGTQYF. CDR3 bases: TGTGCCAGCAGTGAAGGGGAGGGTACGCAGTATTTT.

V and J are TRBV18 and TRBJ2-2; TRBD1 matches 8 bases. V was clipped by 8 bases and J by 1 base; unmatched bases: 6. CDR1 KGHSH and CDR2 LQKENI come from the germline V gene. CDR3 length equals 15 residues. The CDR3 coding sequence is TGTGCCAGCCAGAAGACAGGGGTGAACACCGGGGAGCTGTTTTTT. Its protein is CASQKTGVNTGELFF.

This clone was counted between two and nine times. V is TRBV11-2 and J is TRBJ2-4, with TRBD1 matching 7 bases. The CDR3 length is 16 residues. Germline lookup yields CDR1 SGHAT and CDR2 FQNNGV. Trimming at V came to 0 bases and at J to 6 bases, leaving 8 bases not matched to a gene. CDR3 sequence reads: CASSLDPTGELNIQYF. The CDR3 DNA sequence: TGTGCCAGCAGCTTAGATCCCACAGGGGAACTAAACATTCAGTACTTC. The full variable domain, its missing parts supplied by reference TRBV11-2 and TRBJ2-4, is EAGVAQSPRYKIIEKRQSVAFWCNPISGHATLYWYQQILGQGPKLLIQFQNNGVVDDSQLPKDRFSAERLKGVDSTLKIQPAKLEDSAVYLCASSLDPTGELNIQYFGAGTRLSVL.

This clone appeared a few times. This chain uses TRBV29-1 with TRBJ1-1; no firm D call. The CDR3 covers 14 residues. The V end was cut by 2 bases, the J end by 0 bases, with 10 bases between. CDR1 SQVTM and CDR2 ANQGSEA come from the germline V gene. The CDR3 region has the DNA TGCAGCGTTGAAAGCGGTTACATGAACACTGAAGCTTTCTTT. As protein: CSVESGYMNTEAFF.

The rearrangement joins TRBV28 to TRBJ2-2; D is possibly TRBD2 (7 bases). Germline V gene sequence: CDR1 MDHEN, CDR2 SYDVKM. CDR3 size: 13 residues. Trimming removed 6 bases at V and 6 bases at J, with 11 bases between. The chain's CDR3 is CASSRGAPGELFF. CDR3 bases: TGTGCCAGCAGCCGGGGGGCCCCCGGGGAGCTGTTTTTT. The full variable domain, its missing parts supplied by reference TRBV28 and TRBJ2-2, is DVKVTQSSRYLVKRTGEKVFLECVQDMDHENMFWYRQDPGLGLRLIYFSYDVKMKEKGDIPEGYSVSREKKERFSLILESASTNQTSMYLCASSRGAPGELFFGEGSRLTVL.

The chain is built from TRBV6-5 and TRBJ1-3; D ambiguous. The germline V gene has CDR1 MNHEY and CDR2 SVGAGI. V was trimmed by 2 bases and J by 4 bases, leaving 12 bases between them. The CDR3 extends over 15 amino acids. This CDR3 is CASSYRWAGGNTIYF. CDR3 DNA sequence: TGTGCCAGCAGTTACCGCTGGGCGGGAGGAAACACCATATATTTT.

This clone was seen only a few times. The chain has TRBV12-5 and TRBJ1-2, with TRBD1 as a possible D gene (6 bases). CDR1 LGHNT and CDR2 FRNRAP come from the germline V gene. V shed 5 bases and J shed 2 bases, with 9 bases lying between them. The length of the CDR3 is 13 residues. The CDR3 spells CASGPGQNYGYTF. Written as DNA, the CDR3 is TGTGCTAGTGGTCCTGGACAGAACTATGGCTACACCTTC.

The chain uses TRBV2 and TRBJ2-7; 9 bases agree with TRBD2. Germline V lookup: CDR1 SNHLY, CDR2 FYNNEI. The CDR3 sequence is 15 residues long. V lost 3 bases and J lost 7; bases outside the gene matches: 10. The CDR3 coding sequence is TGTGCCAGCAGTGACGGGCGGGGGGGCCGGAGGGAGCAGTACTTC. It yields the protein CASSDGRGGRREQYF. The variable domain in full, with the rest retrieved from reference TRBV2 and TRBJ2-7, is EPEVTQTPSHQVTQMGQEVILRCVPISNHLYFYWYRQILGQKVEFLVSFYNNEISEKSEIFDDQFSVERPDGSNFTLKIRSTKLEDSAMYFCASSDGRGGRREQYFGPGTRLTVT.

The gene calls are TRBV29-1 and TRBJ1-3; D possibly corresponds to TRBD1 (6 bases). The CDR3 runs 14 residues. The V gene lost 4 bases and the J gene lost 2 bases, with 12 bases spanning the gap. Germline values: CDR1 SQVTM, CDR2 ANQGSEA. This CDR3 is CSVATGSTGNTIYF. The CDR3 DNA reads TGCAGCGTTGCGACAGGTAGCACTGGAAACACCATATATTTT. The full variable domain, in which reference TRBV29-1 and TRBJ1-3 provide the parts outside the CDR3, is SAVISQKPSRDICQRGTSLTIQCQVDSQVTMMFWYRQQPGQSLTLIATANQGSEATYESGFVIDKFPISRPNLTFSTLTVSNMSPEDSSIYLCSVATGSTGNTIYFGEGSWLTVV.

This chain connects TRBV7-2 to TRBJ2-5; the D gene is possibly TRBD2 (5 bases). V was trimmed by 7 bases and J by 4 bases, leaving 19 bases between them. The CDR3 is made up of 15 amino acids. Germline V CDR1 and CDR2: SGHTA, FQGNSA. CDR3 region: CASTPGYSRGETQYF. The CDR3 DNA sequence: TGTGCCAGCACCCCCGGGTACTCCCGGGGAGAGACCCAGTACTTC.

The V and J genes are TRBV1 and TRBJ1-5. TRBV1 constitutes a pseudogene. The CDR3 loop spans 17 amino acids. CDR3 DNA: TGCACCAGCAGCCAAGAGAGTCGAGGGACTGACAATCAGCCCCAGCATTTT. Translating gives CTSSQESRGTDNQPQHF.

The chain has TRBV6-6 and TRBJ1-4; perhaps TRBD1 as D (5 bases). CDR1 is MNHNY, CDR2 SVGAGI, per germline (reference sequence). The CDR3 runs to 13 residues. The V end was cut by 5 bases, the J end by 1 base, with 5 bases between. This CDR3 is CASSRGTNEKLFF. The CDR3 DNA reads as TGTGCCAGCAGTAGGGGAACTAATGAAAAACTGTTTTTT.

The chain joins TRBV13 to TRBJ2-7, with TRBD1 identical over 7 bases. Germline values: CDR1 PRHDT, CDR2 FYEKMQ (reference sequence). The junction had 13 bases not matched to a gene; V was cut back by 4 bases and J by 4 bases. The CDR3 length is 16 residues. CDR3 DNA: TGTGCCAGCAGCTCGGGGACAGCCCCTTTTCTTTACGAGCAGTACTTC. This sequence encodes CASSSGTAPFLYEQYF.

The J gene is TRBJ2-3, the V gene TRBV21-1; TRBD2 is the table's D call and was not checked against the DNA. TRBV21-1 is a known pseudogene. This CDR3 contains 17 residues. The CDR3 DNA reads TGTGCCAGCAGCAAAGCGTCAGGAGGAATTAGCACAGATACGCAGTATTTT. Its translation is CASSKASGGISTDTQYF.

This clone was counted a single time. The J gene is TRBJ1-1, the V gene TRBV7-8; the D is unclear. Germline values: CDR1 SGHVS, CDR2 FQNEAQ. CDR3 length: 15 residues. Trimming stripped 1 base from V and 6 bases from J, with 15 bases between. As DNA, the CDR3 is TGTGCCAGCAGCTTAGATCGGCTGAGGGCTGCTGAAGCTTTCTTT. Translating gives CASSLDRLRAAEAFF.

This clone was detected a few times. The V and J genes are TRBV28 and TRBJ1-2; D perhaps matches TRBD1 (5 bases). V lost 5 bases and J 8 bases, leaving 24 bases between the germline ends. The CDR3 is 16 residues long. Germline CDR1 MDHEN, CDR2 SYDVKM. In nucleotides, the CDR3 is TGTGCCAGCAGTCTTCACGATTTGGCAGGGAGGGACGGCTACACCTTC. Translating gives CASSLHDLAGRDGYTF.